The clone carrying this T cell receptor (beta chain) was observed a single time. The CDR3 loop spans 15 amino acids. Germline-derived CDR1 and CDR2 are KGHDR and SFDVKD. V was clipped by 0 bases and J by 3 bases, with 7 bases between them. This specimen comes from a study of control samples from healthy donors and cancer patients. Produced via immunoSEQ multiplex PCR; TCRdb's table is partial and in-frame only. The sample lists about 170,000 clones; 91% were seen once. This clonotype originated in a woman aged 25 to 39 in good health. The sequenced sample was blood. V and J are TRBV24-1 and TRBJ2-2; D is uncertain. This CDR3 reads CATSDLALDTGELFF. The CDR3 coding sequence is TGTGCCACCAGTGATTTGGCGCTCGACACCGGGGAGCTGTTTTTT.